Detailed here is one T cell receptor (beta chain). Each CDR3 protein gets one entry in TCRdb, which reprocessed the 5' RACE reads and gives no DNA. Across 130,000 to 150,000 distinct CDR3 sequences, the top ten clones capture 10% to 15% of the sample. Germline V gene sequence: CDR1 SEHNR, CDR2 FQNEAQ (reference sequence). The CDR3 runs to 15 residues. The data stem from a study of T cells expressing NK-cell markers. The chain recombines TRBV7-9 with TRBJ2-7; TCRdb picks TRBD1, but there is no DNA to check that call. The receptor was derived from a young man in good health. Sequenced input: blood T cells: a sorted CD56 or NKG2C T cell subset, CD4+ or CD8+ T cells, or bulk PBMC T cells (not recorded which). The CDR3 protein is CASSFEQDSLYEQYF. The full variable domain, in which reference TRBV7-9 and TRBJ2-7 provide the parts outside the CDR3, is DTGVSQNPRHKITKRGQNVTFRCDPISEHNRLYWYRQTLGQGPEFLTYFQNEAQLEKSRLLSDRFSAERPKGSFSTLEIQRTEQGDSAMYLCASSFEQDSLYEQYFGPGTRLTVT.